This entry lists 21 T cell receptor beta chains sequenced from one sample in a study of blood T cell repertoires in COVID-19. Assay used: immunoSEQ multiplex PCR; TCRdb lists only in-frame clones, some missing. The data show over 95,000 clones, 65% to 85% seen once. Sequenced material: peripheral blood. The receptor source for this set is a woman in her sixties with acute or convalescent COVID-19.

This chain connects TRBV3-1 (or the pseudogene TRBV3-2) to TRBJ1-2, with 7 bases aligning to TRBD1. This CDR3 region has 13 residues. After removal of 3 bases from V and 10 bases from J, the junction contained 8 bases not matched to a gene. Per the germline V gene, CDR1 is LGHDT and CDR2 is YNNKEL (reference sequence). The CDR3 loop is CASSQNRGSFYTF. For the CDR3, the DNA is TGTGCCAGCAGCCAGAACAGGGGATCGTTCTACACCTTC.

The genes are TRBV5-1 and TRBJ2-3, with TRBD2 matching over 8 bases. The V gene's germline CDR1 is SGHRS and CDR2 YFSETQ. CDR3 size: 17 residues. With 0 bases clipped from V and 1 base from J, the junction kept 7 bases outside the gene matches. The CDR3 is CASSLALAGGGTDTQYF. The CDR3 DNA follows: TGCGCCAGCAGCTTGGCCCTTGCGGGGGGCGGCACAGATACGCAGTATTTT.

This chain uses TRBV6-2 or TRBV6-3 with TRBJ2-3; TRBD2 matches 11 bases. With 4 bases clipped from V and 3 bases from J, the junction kept 3 bases outside the gene matches. This CDR3 is built from 15 residues. In germline, CDR1 is MNHEY, CDR2 SVGEGT. The CDR3 DNA is TGTGCCAGCAGTTTGGGGACTAGCGGTACAGATACGCAGTATTTT. Encoded protein: CASSLGTSGTDTQYF.

This chain links TRBV7-9 with TRBJ2-3; D remains unclear. The germline gives CDR1 SEHNR, CDR2 FQNEAQ (reference sequence). The CDR3 is 15 amino acids. Trimming removed 6 bases at V and 2 bases at J, with 15 bases between. The CDR3 sequence: CASRKFPEVTDTQYF. The CDR3 DNA is TGTGCCAGCAGAAAATTCCCAGAGGTCACAGATACGCAGTATTTT.

The sample holds a few counts of this clone. The V and J genes are TRBV20-1 and TRBJ1-1, with D maybe TRBD1 (6 bases). Per germline, CDR1 DFQATT and CDR2 SNEGSKA (reference sequence). The V end was cut by 6 bases, the J end by 11 bases, with 16 bases between. This CDR3 region has 11 residues. CDR3 protein: CSARRGGGAFF. The CDR3, as DNA: TGCAGTGCCCGAAGGGGGGGCGGGGCTTTCTTT.

V is TRBV19 and J is TRBJ2-3; the match to TRBD1 covers 11 bases. CDR1 and CDR2 from the germline V gene are LNHDA and SQIVND (reference sequence). This CDR3 is built from 15 residues. J lost 4 bases, V lost 5 bases, and 5 bases had no gene match. The CDR3 protein is CASSLEGQGADTQYF. The CDR3 region has the DNA TGTGCCAGTAGTCTTGAGGGACAGGGGGCAGATACGCAGTATTTT. Full variable domain (rest looked up from reference TRBV19 and TRBJ2-3): DGGITQSPKYLFRKEGQNVTLSCEQNLNHDAMYWYRQDPGQGLRLIYYSQIVNDFQKGDIAEGYSVSREKKESFPLTVTSAQKNPTAFYLCASSLEGQGADTQYFGPGTRLTVL.

This chain connects TRBV5-6 to TRBJ1-2; D remains unclear. Trimming removed 0 bases at V and 2 bases at J, with 5 bases between. CDR1 SGHDT and CDR2 YYEEEE come from the germline V gene. The CDR3 runs to 13 residues. CDR3 DNA sequence: TGTGCCAGCAGCTTGGGGGCCAACTATGGCTACACCTTC. This sequence encodes CASSLGANYGYTF.

Written as DNA, the CDR3 is TGTGCCAGCAATGTAGGAAACACCATATATTTT. It specifies CASNVGNTIYF. V and J are TRBV2 and TRBJ1-3, with no clear D. The CDR3 is 11 amino acids. CDR1 is SNHLY and CDR2 is FYNNEI in the germline V gene. V shed 7 bases and J shed 4 bases, with 5 bases lying between them. Together with reference TRBV2 and TRBJ1-3, the CDR3 gives the full variable domain: EPEVTQTPSHQVTQMGQEVILRCVPISNHLYFYWYRQILGQKVEFLVSFYNNEISEKSEIFDDQFSVERPDGSNFTLKIRSTKLEDSAMYFCASNVGNTIYFGEGSWLTVV.

The CDR3 bases are TGTGCCATCAGTAGCGGGGGGAACACCGGGGAGCTGTTTTTT. Protein: CAISSGGNTGELFF. This chain links TRBV10-3 with TRBJ2-2, with 8 positions matching TRBD2. CDR1 is ENHRY and CDR2 is SYGVKD in the germline V gene. The length of the CDR3 is 14 residues. With 5 bases clipped from V and 1 base from J, the junction kept 0 bases outside the gene matches.

This rearrangement joins TRBV3-1 (or the pseudogene TRBV3-2) to TRBJ1-1; TRBD1 aligns across 7 bases. Germline V CDR1 and CDR2: LGHDT, YNNKEL (reference sequence). This CDR3 spans 14 amino acids. Trimming took 4 bases from V and 5 from J; bases not matched to a gene: 7. This CDR3 reads CASSLGQARTEAFF. The CDR3 DNA reads as TGTGCCAGCAGCCTAGGACAGGCGAGGACTGAAGCTTTCTTT.

V usage is TRBV10-3 and J usage is TRBJ2-2; no clear D gene. This CDR3 has 14 amino acids. CDR1 and CDR2 (germline): ENHRY, SYGVKD. Trimming cost V 0 bases and J 6 bases, with 8 bases left between them. DNA for the CDR3: TGTGCCATCAGTGAGTCGAGTCCGCCCGGGGAGCTGTTTTTT. Translated: CAISESSPPGELFF.

Here the CDR3 reads CAWSVGRGNTIYF. The CDR3 coding sequence is TGTGCCTGGAGTGTCGGTCGCGGAAACACCATATATTTT. The chain joins TRBV30 to TRBJ1-3; no reliable D call. This CDR3 is 13 amino acids long. Looked up from germline, CDR1 is GTSNPN and CDR2 is SVGIG (reference sequence). Trimming removed 0 bases from V and 4 bases from J, with 7 bases in between. Full variable domain (rest looked up from reference TRBV30 and TRBJ1-3): SQTIHQWPATLVQPVGSPLSLECTVEGTSNPNLYWYRQAAGRGLQLLFYSVGIGQISSEVPQNLSASRPQDRQFILSSKKLLLSDSGFYLCAWSVGRGNTIYFGEGSWLTVV.

The chain links TRBV30 to TRBJ1-2; D call uncertain. The CDR3 contains 16 residues. Per the germline V gene, CDR1 is GTSNPN and CDR2 is SVGIG (reference sequence). Trimming left V 4 bases short and J 8 bases short, with 26 bases between. The CDR3, as DNA: TGTGCCTGGACGTTCGAACTCGGGATTCGGCAGAGGGGCTACACCTTC. Amino acids: CAWTFELGIRQRGYTF.

V is TRBV3-1 (or the pseudogene TRBV3-2) and J is TRBJ1-5, with 7 bases matching TRBD1. CDR1 is LGHDT, CDR2 YNNKEL, per germline (reference sequence). J gave up 1 base and V 5 bases, and 5 bases lay outside the gene matches. The CDR3 extends over 15 amino acids. The CDR3 nucleotides read TGTGCCAGCAGCGCCAAGACAGGGAGCAATCAGCCCCAGCATTTT. This codes for CASSAKTGSNQPQHF.

This clone has a single count. The rearrangement links TRBV6-4 to TRBJ2-3, with D uncertain. The CDR3 is made up of 13 amino acids. The V and J ends lost 4 bases and 1 base respectively, with 6 bases between them. Germline CDR1 and CDR2: MRHNA and SNTAGT. CDR3 bases: TGTGCCAGCAGTGCACAGCGCACAGATACGCAGTATTTT. Amino acid sequence: CASSAQRTDTQYF.

This clone was seen a single time. The V call is TRBV5-1, the J call TRBJ1-2, with 8 bases fitting TRBD1. The CDR3 extends over 14 amino acids. J lost 4 bases, V lost 1 base, and 3 bases had no gene match. The germline gives CDR1 SGHRS, CDR2 YFSETQ. The CDR3 DNA follows: TGCGCCAGCAGCTTGCAGGGGGCTGCCTATGGCTACACCTTC. It is translated as CASSLQGAAYGYTF.

V usage is TRBV18 and J usage is TRBJ1-3, with a possible D match to TRBD1 (6 bases). V lost 3 bases to trimming and J lost 2 bases, with 11 bases between them. The CDR3 contains 15 residues. CDR1 and CDR2 (germline): KGHSH, LQKENI. CDR3 residues: CASSPWDKTGNTIYF. The CDR3 DNA sequence: TGTGCCAGCTCACCGTGGGACAAAACTGGAAACACCATATATTTT.

The chain couples TRBV4-1 to TRBJ2-1; possible D gene TRBD1, 6 bases. The germline V gene encodes CDR1 MGHRA and CDR2 YSYEKL. Trimming took 2 bases from V and 0 from J, leaving 17 bases between them. This CDR3 comprises 18 residues. As DNA, the CDR3 is TGCGCCAGCAGCCAACGACCTTTTAGGGGGAGCTCCTACAATGAGCAGTTCTTC. As protein: CASSQRPFRGSSYNEQFF.

V is TRBV10-3 and J is TRBJ2-7, with TRBD2 matching over 11 bases. The CDR3 contains 16 residues. V was clipped by 0 bases and J by 5 bases; unmatched bases: 6. From germline, CDR1 is ENHRY and CDR2 SYGVKD. DNA for the CDR3: TGTGCCATCAGTGAGTCGAGGCTAGCGGGGGGCAACGAGCAGTACTTC. Translated: CAISESRLAGGNEQYF.

This chain's CDR3 is CASSLNFGLRNTEAFF. The DNA of the CDR3 is TGTGCCAGCAGCTTAAATTTTGGACTAAGGAACACTGAAGCTTTCTTT. This sequence joins TRBV11-3 and TRBJ1-1, with unresolved D. Germline CDR1 SGHNT, CDR2 YENEEA. Trimming left V 2 bases short and J 1 base short, with 14 bases between. The CDR3 covers 16 residues.

A remark on this clone: At one end, the junction sequence differs from germline, possibly due to a read error. The chain couples TRBV28 to TRBJ1-1; TRBD1 agrees at 8 bases. CDR1 MDHEN and CDR2 SYDVKM come from the germline V gene. The CDR3 length is 12 residues. The CDR3 sequence is CASSEDRAEEIF. DNA for the CDR3: TGTGCCAGCAGTGAGGACAGGGCAGAAGAGATCTTT.